Below, 13 T cell receptor beta chains from the same sample are listed, as sequenced in a study of blood T cell repertoires in COVID-19. This table comes from immunoSEQ multiplex PCR, and its TCRdb copy is limited to in-frame clones, with some not included. The sample includes 120,000 or so clones, about 80% of them seen just once. Sequencing was done on a sample of peripheral blood. The origin of the receptors is a human donor in a cohort sampled during active COVID-19.

This clone occurred many times. The chain couples TRBV27 to TRBJ2-7; D call uncertain. The CDR3 has 12 residues. Deletions cut 6 bases from V and 6 bases from J, with 12 bases between. CDR1 is MNHEY, CDR2 SMNVEV, per germline (reference sequence). DNA for the CDR3: TGTGCCAGCAGCCGCGTCCGAATCGAGCAGTACTTC. The encoded protein is CASSRVRIEQYF.

The chain is built from TRBV18 and TRBJ2-2, with D possibly matching TRBD2 (5 bases). The germline V gene has CDR1 KGHSH and CDR2 LQKENI. V was cut by 3 bases and J by 5 bases, with 10 bases left in between. The CDR3 runs 14 residues. The CDR3 DNA is TGTGCCAGCTCACCGGTCAGAGGGACCGGGGAGCTGTTTTTT. Protein product: CASSPVRGTGELFF.

The rearrangement joins TRBV29-1 to TRBJ2-7; TRBD1 is a possible D gene (6 bases). V lost 6 bases, J lost 6 bases, and 15 bases lay in between. The CDR3 loop spans 12 amino acids. Germline CDR1 and CDR2: SQVTM and ANQGSEA. CDR3 in amino acids: CSVGITGPEQYF. CDR3 nucleotides: TGCAGCGTCGGTATCACAGGGCCCGAGCAGTACTTC.

This clone appeared a few times. V usage is TRBV30 and J usage is TRBJ2-1; D may be TRBD2 (5 bases). The germline V and J ends were trimmed by 2 bases and 6 bases, with 17 bases remaining between them. Germline assignment: CDR1 GTSNPN and CDR2 SVGIG (reference sequence). This CDR3 has 15 residues. The CDR3 protein is CAWSRMGREGNEQFF. CDR3 nucleotide sequence: TGTGCCTGGAGTCGTATGGGCCGGGAAGGCAATGAGCAGTTCTTC.

The chain carries TRBV19 and TRBJ1-5; D might be TRBD1 (6 bases). This CDR3 comprises 12 residues. Trimming took 6 bases from V and 7 from J, leaving 10 bases between them. Germline CDR1 is LNHDA and CDR2 is SQIVND (reference sequence). The CDR3 bases are TGTGCCAGTAGCCATCAGGGGCAGCCCCAGCATTTT. Translated: CASSHQGQPQHF.

The chain combines TRBV19 with TRBJ1-2; D not certain. The germline V gene encodes CDR1 LNHDA and CDR2 SQIVND (reference sequence). This CDR3 spans 15 amino acids. V lost 6 bases, J lost 8 bases, and 22 bases lay in between. The CDR3 region has the DNA TGTGCCAGTAGCATACAAACTACAGCGGCTAACGGCTACACCTTC. Translating gives CASSIQTTAANGYTF.

The chain recombines TRBV9 with TRBJ2-1; 10 bases are shared with TRBD2. V shed 3 bases and J 2 bases; nucleotides not matched to a gene: 5. The CDR3 has 16 residues. Germline values: CDR1 SGDLS, CDR2 YYNGEE. Written as DNA, the CDR3 is TGTGCCAGCAGCGAGAGCGGGAGGGTAACCTACAATGAGCAGTTCTTC. Amino acid sequence: CASSESGRVTYNEQFF.

The chain carries TRBV4-2 and TRBJ2-5; D ambiguous. Deletions cut 6 bases from V and 2 bases from J, with 13 bases between. The CDR3 has 14 residues. Germline V gene lookup returns CDR1 LGHNA and CDR2 YNFKEQ. The CDR3 loop reads CASSPLKEQETQYF. In DNA, the CDR3 is TGTGCCAGCAGTCCCCTTAAAGAGCAAGAGACCCAGTACTTC.

For this clone: The junction and the germline gene differ at one end; a read error may be behind it. The chain employs TRBV7-8 and TRBJ2-5, with D possibly matching TRBD2 (6 bases). The CDR3 sequence is 15 residues long. Per the germline V gene, CDR1 is SGHVS and CDR2 is FQNEAQ. This CDR3 reads CASSLDSGREETQYF. CDR3 nucleotide sequence: TGTGCCAGCAGCTTAGACTCCGGGCGGGAAGAGACTCAGTACTTC. Drawing the rest from reference TRBV7-8 and TRBJ2-5, the complete variable domain is GAGVSQSPRYKVAKRGQDVALRCDPISGHVSLFWYQQALGQGPEFLTYFQNEAQLDKSGLPSDRFFAERPEGSVSTLKIQRTQQEDSAVYLCASSLDSGREETQYFGPGTRLLVL.

This clone has a single count. This chain connects TRBV18 to TRBJ1-5, with 7 bases fitting TRBD1. CDR3 length: 16 residues. In germline, CDR1 is KGHSH, CDR2 LQKENI. V shed 2 bases, J shed 0 bases, and the junction held 4 bases outside the gene matches. CDR3 region: CASSPGQVDSNQPQHF. For the CDR3, the DNA is TGTGCCAGCTCACCAGGACAGGTCGATAGCAATCAGCCCCAGCATTTT.

The chain uses TRBV5-4 and TRBJ2-3; TRBD2 matches at 9 bases. CDR3 size: 16 residues. Germline CDR1 SGHNT, CDR2 YYREEE (reference sequence). Losses at the gene ends were 2 bases for V and 0 bases for J; bases not matched to a gene: 4. The DNA of the CDR3 is TGTGCCAGCAGCTTCCGACTAGCGGCTAGCACAGATACGCAGTATTTT. As protein: CASSFRLAASTDTQYF.

The V gene is TRBV2, the J gene TRBJ2-5; D call uncertain. Per germline, CDR1 SNHLY and CDR2 FYNNEI. V gave up 4 bases and J gave up 3 bases, with 12 bases separating them. The CDR3 is 14 residues long. The CDR3 DNA reads TGTGCCAGCAGTGTTCCCCGTCCCGAAGAGACCCAGTACTTC. Residues: CASSVPRPEETQYF.

The chain employs TRBV19 and TRBJ1-1; 7 nucleotides align to TRBD1. CDR1 and CDR2 from the germline V gene are LNHDA and SQIVND (reference sequence). This CDR3 has 14 residues. V lost 7 bases, J lost 5 bases, and 10 bases stayed unmatched. The CDR3 is CASTQGQVWTEAFF. The CDR3 nucleotides read TGTGCCAGTACCCAAGGACAGGTTTGGACTGAAGCTTTCTTT. The complete variable domain, with remaining parts taken from reference TRBV19 and TRBJ1-1, reads DGGITQSPKYLFRKEGQNVTLSCEQNLNHDAMYWYRQDPGQGLRLIYYSQIVNDFQKGDIAEGYSVSREKKESFPLTVTSAQKNPTAFYLCASTQGQVWTEAFFGQGTRLTVV.